This record looks at one T cell receptor beta chain sequence and its context. Its target is not known. These data belong to a study of T-cell memory formation after mild COVID-19. TCRdb ran MiXCR on the 5' RACE reads and lists one entry per CDR3 protein. Among roughly 190,000 distinct CDR3 sequences, more than 9% were seen once, and the ten largest hold roughly 3.2%. The study's findings and limits: The pre-infection memory compartment contained some responding clones, suggesting cross-reactive memory joined.

V shed 7 bases and J 0 bases; nucleotides not matched to a gene: 13. The CDR3 contains 18 residues. Per the germline V gene, CDR1 is MNHNY and CDR2 is SVGAGI (reference sequence). The chain carries TRBV6-6 and TRBJ2-3, with 10 positions matching TRBD2. The sample consisted of PBMCs or a T cell subset sorted from them (not recorded which). This TCR was recovered from a man aged 18-30 years who had mild COVID-19 (a few samples of this study predate the infection). Cell type and time point are not known. CDR3 sequence (DNA): TGTGCCAGCATCAAGACTAGCGGGCTAACTCCTAGCACAGATACGCAGTATTTT. Translated: CASIKTSGLTPSTDTQYF.